Shown below are 25 T cell receptor beta chains from a single sample sequenced in a study of blood T cell repertoires in COVID-19. TCRdb's table, derived via immunoSEQ multiplex PCR, lists solely in-frame clones and lacks some. Here the sample spans roughly 120,000 clones, just under 85% being singletons. The sample consisted of peripheral blood. The receptors stem from a man aged 65 to 79 with active or convalescent COVID-19.

Worth noting for this clone: Other DNA sequences in the same sample also yield this CDR3. V usage is TRBV11-2 and J usage is TRBJ1-4, with 7 bases matching TRBD1. From germline, CDR1 is SGHAT and CDR2 FQNNGV. CDR3 length: 16 amino acids. V shed 1 base and J 3 bases; nucleotides not matched to a gene: 5. The DNA for the CDR3 is TGTGCCAGCAGCTTAGGGACCGGGACAGCTAATGAAAAACTGTTTTTT. Encoded protein: CASSLGTGTANEKLFF. Together with reference TRBV11-2 and TRBJ1-4, the CDR3 gives the full variable domain: EAGVAQSPRYKIIEKRQSVAFWCNPISGHATLYWYQQILGQGPKLLIQFQNNGVVDDSQLPKDRFSAERLKGVDSTLKIQPAKLEDSAVYLCASSLGTGTANEKLFFGSGTQLSVL.

V usage is TRBV7-2 and J usage is TRBJ2-7; 7 bases are shared with TRBD2. The trim removed 2 bases at V and 0 bases at J, leaving 1 base unmatched. Germline CDR1 is SGHTA and CDR2 is FQGNSA. The CDR3 is made up of 14 amino acids. The CDR3 region has the DNA TGTGCCAGCAGCTTACAGCGGGACTCCTACGAGCAGTACTTC. Amino acid sequence: CASSLQRDSYEQYF. Full variable domain (rest looked up from reference TRBV7-2 and TRBJ2-7): GAGVSQSPSNKVTEKGKDVELRCDPISGHTALYWYRQSLGQGLEFLIYFQGNSAPDKSGLPSDRFSAERTGGSVSTLTIQRTQQEDSAVYLCASSLQRDSYEQYFGPGTRLTVT.

CDR3 nucleotides: TGTGCCAGCATTATAAACAATGAGCAGTTCTTC. Translating it yields CASIINNEQFF. This chain links TRBV27 with TRBJ2-1; D ambiguous. Germline V gives CDR1 MNHEY, CDR2 SMNVEV (reference sequence). Trimming took 7 bases from V and 5 from J, leaving 6 bases between them. CDR3 length: 11 residues.

The rearrangement uses TRBV7-8 and TRBJ2-7, with 9 bases that match TRBD1. The CDR3 runs 14 residues. CDR1 is SGHVS and CDR2 is FQNEAQ in the germline V gene. After removal of 3 bases from V and 3 bases from J, the junction contained 3 bases not matched to a gene. The CDR3 DNA sequence: TGTGCCAGCAGCTTGACAGGGGGGAACTACGAGCAGTACTTC. Protein product: CASSLTGGNYEQYF.

The gene calls are TRBV3-1 (or the pseudogene TRBV3-2) and TRBJ2-1; D call uncertain. V was clipped by 0 bases and J by 9 bases, with 9 bases between them. CDR1 and CDR2 from the germline V gene are LGHDT and YNNKEL (reference sequence). The CDR3 runs to 13 residues. The CDR3, as DNA: TGTGCCAGCAGCCAAGATCGAGTATCTGAGCAGTTCTTC. Translating gives CASSQDRVSEQFF.

The chain uses TRBV18 and TRBJ1-4, with D uncertain. Germline values: CDR1 KGHSH, CDR2 LQKENI. V lost 4 bases and J 4 bases, leaving 10 bases between the germline ends. The CDR3 is 14 residues long. In DNA, the CDR3 is TGTGCCAGCTCACAACTTCAGGATAATGAAAAACTGTTTTTT. It specifies CASSQLQDNEKLFF.

This chain uses TRBV7-9 with TRBJ2-1, with 12 bases fitting TRBD2. Germline CDR1 is SEHNR and CDR2 is FQNEAQ (reference sequence). V lost 1 base and J lost 8; bases outside the gene matches: 3. This CDR3 is 15 amino acids long. CDR3 coding DNA: TGTGCCAGCAGCTTAGGACTAGCGGGAGTCTATGAGCAGTTCTTC. This gives the protein CASSLGLAGVYEQFF.

J is TRBJ1-4 and V is TRBV21-1. TRBV21-1 is a pseudogene locus. This CDR3 spans 15 amino acids. CDR3 in DNA: TGTGCCAGCAGCCCCCAAAGGGGGGGTCGCGAAAAACTGTTTTTT. Translation: CASSPQRGGREKLFF.

The chain employs TRBV19 and TRBJ2-2; 8 bases match TRBD2. Looked up from germline, CDR1 is LNHDA and CDR2 is SQIVND (reference sequence). Germline trimming cut 0 bases from V and 5 bases from J; bases unmatched to any gene: 5. The CDR3 has 16 residues. CDR3 coding DNA: TGTGCCAGTAGTATAGATCGGGGGGGCGGAACCGGGGAGCTGTTTTTT. It specifies CASSIDRGGGTGELFF.

The chain has TRBV6-5 and TRBJ1-1, with 7 bases lining up with TRBD1. The junction had 7 bases not matched to a gene; V was cut back by 10 bases and J by 5 bases. Germline CDR1 reads MNHEY; CDR2 reads SVGAGI. This CDR3 spans 12 amino acids. The CDR3 bases are TGTGCCACCAGACAGGGCTCGACTGAAGCTTTCTTT. Its protein is CATRQGSTEAFF.

The chain combines TRBV2 with TRBJ1-4; 8 positions agree with TRBD1. Germline V CDR1 and CDR2: SNHLY, FYNNEI. J gave up 8 bases and V 3 bases, and 8 bases lay outside the gene matches. The CDR3 contains 15 residues. CDR3 DNA: TGTGCCAGCAGTGACACCGGGACAGGAAGGGAAAAACTGTTTTTT. As protein: CASSDTGTGREKLFF. Combining the CDR3 with reference TRBV2 and TRBJ1-4 gives the whole variable domain EPEVTQTPSHQVTQMGQEVILRCVPISNHLYFYWYRQILGQKVEFLVSFYNNEISEKSEIFDDQFSVERPDGSNFTLKIRSTKLEDSAMYFCASSDTGTGREKLFFGSGTQLSVL.

The V call is TRBV19, the J call TRBJ1-2; 10 bases are a match to TRBD1. The length of the CDR3 is 15 residues. The trim removed 4 bases at V and 8 bases at J, leaving 10 bases unmatched. The germline V gene encodes CDR1 LNHDA and CDR2 SQIVND (reference sequence). In DNA form, the CDR3 reads TGTGCCAGTAGTAAGGACAGGGGGAGGACTAGAGGCTACACCTTC. Translation gives CASSKDRGRTRGYTF.

This clone has more than one count but fewer than ten. The rearrangement uses TRBV10-3 and TRBJ2-7; 9 bases match TRBD1. V shed 8 bases, J shed 3 bases, and the junction held 8 bases outside the gene matches. Germline V gives CDR1 ENHRY, CDR2 SYGVKD. CDR3 length: 14 residues. CDR3 DNA: TGTGCCATCCAAAGGGGACAGGGTCGCTACGAGCAGTACTTC. As protein: CAIQRGQGRYEQYF.

This chain uses TRBV6-5 with TRBJ1-2; 7 nucleotides agree with TRBD1. With 5 bases clipped from V and 3 bases from J, the junction kept 9 bases outside the gene matches. Germline V gene sequence: CDR1 MNHEY, CDR2 SVGAGI. This CDR3 has 15 amino acids. This CDR3 reads CASSLQTGWYYGYTF. The CDR3 nucleotides are TGTGCCAGCAGTCTTCAGACAGGGTGGTACTATGGCTACACCTTC.

This chain joins TRBV6-6 and TRBJ2-7; 7 positions agree with TRBD1. Germline-derived CDR1 and CDR2 are MNHNY and SVGAGI (reference sequence). V dropped 0 bases and J dropped 1; count of bases not matched to a gene: 0. The CDR3 is made up of 14 amino acids. CDR3 region: CASSYSDRSYEQYF. The CDR3 nucleotides read TGTGCCAGCAGTTACTCGGACAGGTCCTACGAGCAGTACTTC.

The chain employs TRBV5-6 and TRBJ2-7; 7 nucleotides line up with TRBD2. Germline V gene sequence: CDR1 SGHDT, CDR2 YYEEEE. Germline trimming cut 5 bases from V and 5 bases from J; bases unmatched to any gene: 13. This CDR3 comprises 15 residues. Here the CDR3 reads CASSLYSGTPHEQYF. DNA for the CDR3: TGTGCCAGCAGTTTATACAGCGGGACCCCGCACGAGCAGTACTTC.

This chain uses TRBV18 with TRBJ2-5; D might be TRBD2 (5 bases). The CDR3 runs 14 residues. Between the trimmed V and J ends, which lost 3 bases and 5 bases, there was a span of 13 bases. Germline V gives CDR1 KGHSH, CDR2 LQKENI. The CDR3 loop is CASSPSLARETQYF. The CDR3 region has the DNA TGTGCCAGCTCACCTTCCCTAGCTAGGGAGACCCAGTACTTC.

The chain has TRBV28 and TRBJ1-2, with D perhaps TRBD1 (5 bases). Trimming stripped 7 bases from V and 5 bases from J, with 17 bases between. The germline V gene has CDR1 MDHEN and CDR2 SYDVKM. This CDR3 comprises 14 residues. DNA of the CDR3: TGTGCCAGCACTTCTGGGGGGACGGCGTATGGCTACACCTTC. Its protein is CASTSGGTAYGYTF.

This chain connects TRBV21-1 to TRBJ2-2; TRBD1 is the table's D call and was not checked against the DNA. TRBV21-1 is labeled a pseudogene. The CDR3 loop spans 17 amino acids. CDR3 amino acids: CASSKGRDSPNTGELFF. The CDR3 coding sequence is TGTGCCAGCAGCAAAGGGAGGGACAGCCCGAACACCGGGGAGCTGTTTTTT.

The chain links TRBV6-5 to TRBJ2-3, with a possible D match to TRBD1 (6 bases). This CDR3 spans 14 amino acids. Germline CDR1 reads MNHEY; CDR2 reads SVGAGI. Trimming pared 6 bases from V and 2 bases from J, leaving 12 bases between. The CDR3 DNA reads TGTGCCAGCAGCCGAGGACAGTACACAGATACGCAGTATTTT. Protein sequence: CASSRGQYTDTQYF.

The chain recombines TRBV5-4 with TRBJ2-3; 10 bases align to TRBD1. The CDR3 has 16 residues. CDR1 is SGHNT and CDR2 is YYREEE in the germline V gene (reference sequence). Germline trimming cut 5 bases from V and 3 bases from J; bases unmatched to any gene: 9. This chain's CDR3 is CASSHGQGDLTDTQYF. The CDR3 DNA follows: TGTGCCAGCAGTCATGGACAGGGGGATTTAACAGATACGCAGTATTTT.

The genes are TRBV14 and TRBJ2-3; 9 nucleotides agree with TRBD2. The CDR3 covers 17 residues. With 1 base clipped from V and 4 bases from J, the junction kept 9 bases outside the gene matches. CDR1 and CDR2 from the germline V gene are SGHDN and FVKESK. The CDR3 region has the DNA TGTGCCAGCAGCCAAGCTCCGGCGGGAGGGCCCTCAGATACGCAGTATTTT. It is translated as CASSQAPAGGPSDTQYF. Full variable domain (missing parts from reference TRBV14 and TRBJ2-3): EAGVTQFPSHSVIEKGQTVTLRCDPISGHDNLYWYRRVMGKEIKFLLHFVKESKQDESGMPNNRFLAERTGGTYSTLKVQPAELEDSGVYFCASSQAPAGGPSDTQYFGPGTRLTVL.

V gene TRBV4-3 combines with J gene TRBJ1-4; D call uncertain. The CDR3 runs 13 residues. Germline CDR1 LGHNA, CDR2 YSLEER. V was trimmed by 4 bases and J by 8 bases, leaving 11 bases between them. This CDR3 reads CASSPTGSEKLFF. The CDR3 DNA follows: TGCGCCAGCAGCCCAACCGGGTCCGAAAAACTGTTTTTT.

V usage is TRBV12-1 and J usage is TRBJ2-5; TRBD2 was called by the table and not checked on the DNA. TRBV12-1 is classified as a pseudogene. This CDR3 comprises 18 residues. Here the CDR3 reads CASSLGRSSGSRPETQYF. CDR3 DNA sequence: TGTGCCAGCAGCTTAGGCCGGTCTAGCGGGAGTCGGCCAGAGACCCAGTACTTC.

The chain uses TRBV7-2 and TRBJ2-1, with 7 positions matching TRBD2. Germline V gives CDR1 SGHTA, CDR2 FQGNSA. There are 16 residues in the CDR3. The J segment lost 5 bases and the V segment lost 5 bases, leaving 12 bases of the junction unmatched. The CDR3 here is CASSPIAGAVDNEQFF. As DNA, the CDR3 is TGTGCCAGCAGCCCAATAGCGGGTGCGGTAGACAATGAGCAGTTCTTC.